This TCR beta chain emerged from a study of blood T cell repertoires in COVID-19. Study summary: The samples span acute and convalescent COVID-19 from the United States, Italy and Spain. The cDNA or gDNA used as material had been derived from T cells, B-cell-depleted T cells, or PBMCs.

Methods used by the authors: From reference gene primer amplification, estimates of nucleated cell counts were derived. Some clones are missing from TCRdb's copy, which holds only in-frame ones; the method was immunoSEQ multiplex PCR. The DNA gave D and trimming, while V, J and clone size come from that table. The profile shows 60,000 or so clones, nearly 80% of them singletons. As to this clone: Other DNA variants within this sample encode the same CDR3.

V lost 3 bases and J lost 1; bases outside the gene matches: 1. The CDR3 spans 14 residues. Per the germline V gene, CDR1 is KGHSH and CDR2 is LQKENI. The sequenced sample was peripheral blood. The clonotype originates from a human donor in a cohort sampled during active COVID-19. The rearrangement uses TRBV18 and TRBJ2-3, with 7 positions matching TRBD1. The CDR3 protein is CASSPGTGTDTQYF. The CDR3 coding sequence is TGTGCCAGCTCACCGGGGACAGGCACAGATACGCAGTATTTT.